A single T cell receptor beta chain is shown here with its context. The antigen is unknown. This sample is part of a study of T cell responses to AZD1222 COVID-19 vaccine. Broader study findings: The number of AZD1222 recipients seropositive at baseline was only 5 to 7.

TCRdb keeps only in-frame clones here, not all; method: immunoSEQ multiplex PCR. The sample has 95,000 to 110,000 clones; around 92% are singletons. The CDR3 totals 16 residues. The germline CDR1 and CDR2 sequences are ENHRY and SYGVKD. The V gene end was trimmed by 4 bases and the J gene end by 6 bases; junction bases not matched to a gene: 10. Analysis merged second doses at about 4 or about 12 weeks. The sequencing here drew on peripheral blood, taken 28 days after the second AZD1222 dose. This chain joins TRBV10-3 and TRBJ2-1, with TRBD2 identical over 9 bases. The clonotype was recovered from an adult who received the AZD1222 COVID-19 vaccine. The CDR3 DNA is TGTGCCATCAGTGGGGGGATAGCGGGAGTCCGCAATGAGCAGTTCTTC. Translating it yields CAISGGIAGVRNEQFF.